Below are 5 T cell receptor beta chains sequenced from a single sample in a study of human T cells and chemical hapten exposure. One entry per CDR3 protein, called by TCRdb with MiXCR from the RACE reads. The table has around 100,000 distinct CDR3 sequences, 9.5% to 11% seen once. Time point: patch test 1, 2 weeks after DPC sensitization. The treatment is: therapeutic diphenylcyclopropenone sensitization with weekly scalp DPC. The starting material was whole blood, obtained in connection with sensitization to the hapten diphenylcyclopropenone (DPC). These receptors came from a woman in her thirties or forties with alopecia areata. Some clones in this sample may be carry-over from other donors' samples.

This clonotype was recorded at least ten times. The chain couples TRBV30 to TRBJ1-5, with D perhaps TRBD1 (6 bases). Trimming pared 3 bases from V and 6 bases from J, leaving 18 bases between. The CDR3 extends over 15 amino acids. The germline CDR1 and CDR2 sequences are GTSNPN and SVGIG (reference sequence). The CDR3 is CAWRVPGGSGQPQHF. DNA of the CDR3: TGTGCCTGGAGAGTCCCGGGGGGCTCGGGTCAGCCCCAGCATTTT. The full variable domain, its missing parts supplied by reference TRBV30 and TRBJ1-5, is SQTIHQWPATLVQPVGSPLSLECTVEGTSNPNLYWYRQAAGRGLQLLFYSVGIGQISSEVPQNLSASRPQDRQFILSSKKLLLSDSGFYLCAWRVPGGSGQPQHFGDGTRLSIL.

This clonotype was seen a handful of times. The V and J genes are TRBV7-3 and TRBJ1-1; D gene ambiguous. V lost 1 base, J lost 5 bases, and 8 bases lay in between. Germline V gives CDR1 SGHTA, CDR2 FQGTGA. The length of the CDR3 is 13 residues. CDR3 DNA sequence: TGTGCCAGCAGCTTAATGAAGGAGACTGAAGCTTTCTTT. This sequence encodes CASSLMKETEAFF.

In this sample, this clonotype turned up many times. V usage is TRBV6-2 or TRBV6-3 and J usage is TRBJ2-1, with D possibly being TRBD1 (5 bases). V lost 2 bases and J lost 4, with 9 bases in between. Germline CDR1 is MNHEY and CDR2 is SVGEGT. This CDR3 spans 14 amino acids. The CDR3 coding sequence is TGTGCCAGCAGTTACGGGGCTGTGTACAATGAGCAGTTCTTC. This codes for CASSYGAVYNEQFF.

The rearrangement uses TRBV3-1 and TRBJ2-1; 8 bases are shared with TRBD2. The CDR3 is 16 residues long. The junction had 6 bases not matched to a gene; V was cut back by 0 bases and J by 5 bases. The germline CDR1 and CDR2 sequences are LGHDT and YNNKEL (reference sequence). As DNA, the CDR3 is TGTGCCAGCAGCCAAGATCTTAGCGGGGACCACAATGAGCAGTTCTTC. Protein: CASSQDLSGDHNEQFF.

This clonotype was seen at least ten times. The gene calls are TRBV4-3 and TRBJ2-3, with 9 bases matching TRBD2. The germline gives CDR1 LGHNA, CDR2 YSLEER. V lost 6 bases and J lost 5; bases outside the gene matches: 3. The CDR3 is made up of 13 amino acids. This CDR3 reads CASSWREGDTQYF. CDR3 bases: TGCGCCAGCAGTTGGCGGGAGGGAGATACGCAGTATTTT.